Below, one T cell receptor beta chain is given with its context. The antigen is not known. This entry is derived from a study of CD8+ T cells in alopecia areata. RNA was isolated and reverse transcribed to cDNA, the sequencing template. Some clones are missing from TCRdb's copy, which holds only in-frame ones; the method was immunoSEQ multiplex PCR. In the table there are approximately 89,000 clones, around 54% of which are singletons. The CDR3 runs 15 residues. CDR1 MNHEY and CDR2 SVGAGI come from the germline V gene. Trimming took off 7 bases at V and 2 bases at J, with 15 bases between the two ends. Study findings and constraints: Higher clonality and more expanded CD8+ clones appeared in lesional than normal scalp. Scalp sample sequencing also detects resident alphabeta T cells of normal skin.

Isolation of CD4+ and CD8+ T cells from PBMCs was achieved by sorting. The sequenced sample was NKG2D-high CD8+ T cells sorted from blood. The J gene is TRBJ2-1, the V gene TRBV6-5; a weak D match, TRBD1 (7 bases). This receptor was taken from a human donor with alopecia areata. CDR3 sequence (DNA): TGTGCCAGCACTACCGACAGGGAGGCCTACAATGAGCAGTTCTTC. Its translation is CASTTDREAYNEQFF.